These 21 T cell receptor beta chains were all obtained from the same sample, sequenced in a study of blood T cells in healthy people across ages. It was with a sample-barcoded 5' primer and a J-beta primer mix that a second PCR of about 7 to 12 cycles was run. One entry per CDR3 protein results from TCRdb running MiXCR on the 5' RACE reads. The data contain about 1.5 million distinct CDR3 sequences, roughly two fifths of them singletons. Sequenced input: blood. The receptor set was obtained from a woman younger than 30 in good health.

A few counts support this clonotype. The V call is TRBV6-2 or TRBV6-3, the J call TRBJ2-1; tentatively, D is TRBD1 or TRBD2 (5 bases each). Germline V gives CDR1 MNHEY, CDR2 SVGEGT. V was trimmed by 5 bases and J by 2 bases, leaving 16 bases between them. This CDR3 comprises 16 residues. This CDR3 reads CASSLRARDPYNEQFF. CDR3 in DNA: TGTGCCAGCAGTCTCCGGGCCAGGGACCCCTACAATGAGCAGTTCTTC.

The chain employs TRBV18 and TRBJ2-2; no definite D call. Germline CDR1 is KGHSH and CDR2 is LQKENI. V lost 2 bases and J 0 bases, leaving 10 bases between the germline ends. This CDR3 region has 16 residues. In DNA, the CDR3 is TGTGCCAGCTCACCAATGGGGTCGGCGAACACCGGGGAGCTGTTTTTT. It encodes CASSPMGSANTGELFF.

This clonotype was picked up a small number of times. The J gene is TRBJ2-5, the V gene TRBV11-2; 10 positions match TRBD2. The junction had 14 bases not matched to a gene; V was cut back by 2 bases and J by 11 bases. The CDR3 is made up of 16 amino acids. The germline CDR1 and CDR2 sequences are SGHAT and FQNNGV. In DNA, the CDR3 is TGTGCCAGCAGCTTAAGACTAGCGGGTAAAGACAATGAGCAGTACTTC. Translated: CASSLRLAGKDNEQYF.

The J gene is TRBJ2-2, the V gene TRBV11-2, with TRBD2 matching over 7 bases. CDR1 and CDR2 (germline): SGHAT, FQNNGV. V gave up 1 base and J gave up 6 bases; unmatched junction bases: 11. This CDR3 contains 17 residues. The CDR3 sequence: CASSLGRGREGAGELFF. CDR3 sequence (DNA): TGTGCCAGCAGCTTAGGTCGCGGGAGAGAGGGCGCCGGGGAGCTGTTTTTT.

The chain joins TRBV2 to TRBJ1-5; D possibly corresponds to TRBD1 (6 bases). The CDR3 runs to 15 residues. Germline V lookup: CDR1 SNHLY, CDR2 FYNNEI. V was trimmed by 1 base and J by 7 bases, leaving 14 bases between them. The CDR3 here is CASSEGIGGSQPQHF. CDR3 bases: TGTGCCAGCAGTGAAGGGATTGGGGGCAGCCAGCCCCAGCATTTT.

V usage is TRBV3-1 and J usage is TRBJ1-1, with no clear D. Trimming took 0 bases from V and 1 from J, leaving 9 bases between them. Per the germline V gene, CDR1 is LGHDT and CDR2 is YNNKEL (reference sequence). CDR3 length: 15 amino acids. This CDR3 is CASSQDGIRNTEAFF. The CDR3 region has the DNA TGTGCCAGCAGCCAAGATGGGATCAGGAACACTGAAGCTTTCTTT.

This chain links TRBV15 with TRBJ2-1; 9 bases match TRBD2. V lost 1 base, J lost 0 bases, and 4 bases stayed unmatched. The length of the CDR3 is 17 residues. Germline CDR1 reads LNHNV; CDR2 reads YYDKDF (reference sequence). CDR3 coding DNA: TGTGCCACCAGCAGAGTGGGTAGCGGGAGCTCCTACAATGAGCAGTTCTTC. It encodes CATSRVGSGSSYNEQFF.

V is TRBV7-4 and J is TRBJ1-4; D not resolved. V was shortened by 3 bases and J by 7 bases, with 12 bases between the two germline ends. This CDR3 has 14 residues. Germline assignment: CDR1 SGHVT and CDR2 SQSDAQ. Here the CDR3 DNA reads TGTGCCAGCAGCTTTCAGTCCGGTGGTGAAAAACTGTTTTTT. Translated, it gives CASSFQSGGEKLFF.

The chain joins TRBV4-1 to TRBJ1-4; D is perhaps TRBD1 (6 bases). The CDR3 extends over 16 amino acids. V lost 1 base to trimming and J lost 7 bases, with 16 bases between them. CDR1 MGHRA and CDR2 YSYEKL come from the germline V gene. Written as DNA, the CDR3 is TGCGCCAGCAGCCAAGTGGCCCACAGGGATAGTGAAAAACTGTTTTTT. This sequence encodes CASSQVAHRDSEKLFF.

The genes are TRBV20-1 and TRBJ2-3, with D perhaps matching TRBD2 (6 bases). V was shortened by 3 bases and J by 2 bases, with 21 bases between the two germline ends. Germline CDR1 reads DFQATT; CDR2 reads SNEGSKA (reference sequence). CDR3 length: 17 amino acids. CDR3 protein: CSASEWRSGSNTDTQYF. Written as DNA, the CDR3 is TGCAGTGCTAGTGAGTGGCGGAGCGGGTCAAACACAGATACGCAGTATTTT.

CDR3: CASSQGIMWQNTEAFF. Written as DNA, the CDR3 is TGCGCCAGCAGCCAAGGTATTATGTGGCAGAACACTGAAGCTTTCTTT. This chain connects TRBV4-1 to TRBJ1-1; D is ambiguous. V shed 1 base and J shed 1 base, with 13 bases lying between them. Per germline, CDR1 MGHRA and CDR2 YSYEKL. The CDR3 spans 16 residues.

The chain is built from TRBV10-2 and TRBJ1-1, with D possibly TRBD1 on 6 matching bases. In germline, CDR1 is WSHSY, CDR2 SAAADI. Trimming removed 3 bases at V and 4 bases at J, with 12 bases between. CDR3 size: 14 residues. CDR3: CASSEYRAGTEAFF. The CDR3, as DNA: TGCGCCAGCAGTGAATACAGGGCGGGCACTGAAGCTTTCTTT.

The chain links TRBV27 to TRBJ2-6, with unresolved D. The V end lost 8 bases, the J end lost 5 bases, and 7 bases lay between the germline ends. Germline values: CDR1 MNHEY, CDR2 SMNVEV (reference sequence). This CDR3 has 12 amino acids. CDR3: CASGLRANVLTF. The CDR3 region has the DNA TGTGCCAGCGGGCTAAGGGCCAACGTCCTGACTTTC.

The V and J genes are TRBV6-5 and TRBJ2-5, with 8 bases identical to TRBD2. V dropped 7 bases and J dropped 3; count of bases not matched to a gene: 10. This CDR3 region has 15 residues. Germline CDR1 is MNHEY and CDR2 is SVGAGI. CDR3 sequence reads: CASTPGSSGEETQYF. The DNA for the CDR3 is TGTGCCAGCACCCCAGGAAGTAGCGGGGAAGAGACCCAGTACTTC.

This CDR3 is CASSLVNREQYF. For the CDR3, the DNA is TGTGCCAGTAGCCTGGTGAACAGGGAGCAGTACTTC. The chain carries TRBV19 and TRBJ2-7; a weak D match, TRBD1 (5 bases). V lost 6 bases and J 7 bases, leaving 13 bases between the germline ends. Per germline, CDR1 LNHDA and CDR2 SQIVND (reference sequence). The CDR3 has 12 amino acids.

This rearrangement joins TRBV20-1 to TRBJ1-5; 7 bases line up with TRBD1. The CDR3 extends over 15 amino acids. Germline values: CDR1 DFQATT, CDR2 SNEGSKA (reference sequence). The trim removed 2 bases at V and 7 bases at J, leaving 11 bases unmatched. The CDR3 sequence is CSARPPGIQGQPQHF. The CDR3 region has the DNA TGCAGTGCTAGACCCCCGGGGATACAGGGGCAGCCCCAGCATTTT.

The rearrangement links TRBV2 to TRBJ2-7; D gene ambiguous. The germline V gene encodes CDR1 SNHLY and CDR2 FYNNEI. The CDR3 loop spans 17 amino acids. The V end lost 5 bases, the J end lost 2 bases, and 22 bases lay between the germline ends. The CDR3 nucleotides read TGTGCCAGCAGTCCTCTGTGGGGATTCGGCCCCACCTACGAGCAGTACTTC. Protein product: CASSPLWGFGPTYEQYF.

The rearrangement uses TRBV5-6 and TRBJ1-5; D is ambiguous. Germline V gene sequence: CDR1 SGHDT, CDR2 YYEEEE. The V and J ends lost 1 base and 4 bases respectively, with 15 bases between them. There are 16 residues in the CDR3. The CDR3 loop reads CASSLFRSRPNQPQHF. CDR3 sequence (DNA): TGTGCCAGCAGCTTGTTTAGGTCAAGACCAAATCAGCCCCAGCATTTT.

The rearrangement links TRBV12-3 or TRBV12-4 to TRBJ2-7, with a possible D match to TRBD2 (5 bases). With the DNA end fitting TRBJ2-4 better, the J assignment may be wrong. The CDR3 is 16 residues long. The CDR3 sequence: CASSGRINGVGDIQYF. The CDR3 DNA is TGTGCCAGCAGTGGCAGGATCAACGGGGTTGGTGACATTCAGTACTTC.

The chain recombines TRBV7-2 with TRBJ2-3; 7 bases fit TRBD1. Germline trimming cut 3 bases from V and 2 bases from J; bases unmatched to any gene: 5. This CDR3 is 15 amino acids long. Germline V CDR1 and CDR2: SGHTA, FQGNSA. The DNA for the CDR3 is TGTGCCAGCAGCTTCAGACAGGGACCCACAGATACGCAGTATTTT. Amino acid sequence: CASSFRQGPTDTQYF.

The CDR3 nucleotides are TGTGCCAGCAGCTTAGAAGGTAGGGCCGGGAACACTGAAGCTTTCTTT. This translates into CASSLEGRAGNTEAFF. The chain carries TRBV7-6 and TRBJ1-1; no definite D call. In germline, CDR1 is SGHVS, CDR2 FNYEAQ. The CDR3 runs 16 residues. V lost 1 base and J lost 1, with 13 bases in between.